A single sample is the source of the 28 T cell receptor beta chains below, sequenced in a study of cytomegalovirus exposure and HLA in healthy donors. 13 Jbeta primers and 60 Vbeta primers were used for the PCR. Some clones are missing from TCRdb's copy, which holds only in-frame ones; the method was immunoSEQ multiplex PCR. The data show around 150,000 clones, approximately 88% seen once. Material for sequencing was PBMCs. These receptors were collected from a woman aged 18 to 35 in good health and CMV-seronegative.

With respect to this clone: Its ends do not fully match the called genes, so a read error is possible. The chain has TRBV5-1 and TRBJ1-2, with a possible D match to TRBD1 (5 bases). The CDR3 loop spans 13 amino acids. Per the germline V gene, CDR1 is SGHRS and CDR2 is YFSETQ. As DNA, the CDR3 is TGCCCCAGCAGCCTTGACAGACACTATGGCTACACCTTC. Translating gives CPSSLDRHYGYTF.

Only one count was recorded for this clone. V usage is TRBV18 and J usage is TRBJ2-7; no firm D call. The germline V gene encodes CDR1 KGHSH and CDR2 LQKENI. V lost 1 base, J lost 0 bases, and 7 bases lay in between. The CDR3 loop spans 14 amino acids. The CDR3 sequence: CASSPRSGSYEQYF. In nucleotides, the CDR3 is TGTGCCAGCTCACCACGGTCCGGCTCCTACGAGCAGTACTTC.

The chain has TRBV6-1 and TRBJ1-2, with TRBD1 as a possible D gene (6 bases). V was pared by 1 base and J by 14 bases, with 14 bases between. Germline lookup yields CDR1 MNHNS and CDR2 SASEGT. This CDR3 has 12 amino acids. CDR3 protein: CASSEVQGRRTF. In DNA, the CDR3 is TGTGCCAGCAGTGAAGTTCAGGGGAGAAGGACCTTC.

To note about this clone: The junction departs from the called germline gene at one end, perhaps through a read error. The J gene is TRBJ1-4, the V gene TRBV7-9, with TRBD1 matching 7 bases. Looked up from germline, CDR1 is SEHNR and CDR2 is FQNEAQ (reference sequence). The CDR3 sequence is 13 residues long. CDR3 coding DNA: TGTTCCAGCAGCTCGAGGGACAGCGAAAAACTGTTTTTT. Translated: CSSSSRDSEKLFF.

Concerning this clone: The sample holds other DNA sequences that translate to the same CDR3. The CDR3 spells CASSPFRDTEAFF. Here the CDR3 DNA reads TGTGCCAGCTCACCCTTCAGGGACACTGAAGCTTTCTTT. The chain has TRBV18 and TRBJ1-1; a weak D match, TRBD1 (5 bases). The CDR3 extends over 13 amino acids. V was shortened by 3 bases and J by 3 bases, with 8 bases between the two germline ends. CDR1 KGHSH and CDR2 LQKENI come from the germline V gene. Combining the CDR3 with reference TRBV18 and TRBJ1-1 gives the whole variable domain NAGVMQNPRHLVRRRGQEARLRCSPMKGHSHVYWYRQLPEEGLKFMVYLQKENIIDESGMPKERFSAEFPKEGPSILRIQQVVRGDSAAYFCASSPFRDTEAFFGQGTRLTVV.

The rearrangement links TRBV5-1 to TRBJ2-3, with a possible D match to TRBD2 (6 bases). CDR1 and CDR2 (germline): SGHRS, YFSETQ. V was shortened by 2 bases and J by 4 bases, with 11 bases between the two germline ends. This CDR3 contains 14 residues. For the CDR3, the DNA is TGCGCCAGCAGCTTAGGGACTGCGGCAGATACGCAGTATTTT. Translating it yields CASSLGTAADTQYF.

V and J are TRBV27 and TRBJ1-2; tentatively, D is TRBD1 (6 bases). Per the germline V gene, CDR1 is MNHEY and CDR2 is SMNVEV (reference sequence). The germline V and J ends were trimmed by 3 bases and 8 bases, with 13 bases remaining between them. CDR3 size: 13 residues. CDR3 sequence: CASSLSTGFGYTF. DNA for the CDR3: TGTGCCAGCAGTTTGTCCACAGGGTTCGGCTACACCTTC.

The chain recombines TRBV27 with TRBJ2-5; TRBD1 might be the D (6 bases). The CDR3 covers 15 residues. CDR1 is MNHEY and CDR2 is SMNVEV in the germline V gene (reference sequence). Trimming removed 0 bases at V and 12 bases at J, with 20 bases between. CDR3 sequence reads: CASSLSISYRGSEYF. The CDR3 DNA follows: TGTGCCAGCAGTTTATCGATAAGCTATAGGGGGAGCGAGTACTTC.

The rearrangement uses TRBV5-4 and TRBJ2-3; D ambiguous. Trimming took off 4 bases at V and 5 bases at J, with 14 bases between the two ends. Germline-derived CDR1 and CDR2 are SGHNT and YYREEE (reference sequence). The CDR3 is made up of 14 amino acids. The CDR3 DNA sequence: TGTGCCAGCAGCCCAGACCAGACGGGAGATACGCAGTATTTT. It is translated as CASSPDQTGDTQYF.

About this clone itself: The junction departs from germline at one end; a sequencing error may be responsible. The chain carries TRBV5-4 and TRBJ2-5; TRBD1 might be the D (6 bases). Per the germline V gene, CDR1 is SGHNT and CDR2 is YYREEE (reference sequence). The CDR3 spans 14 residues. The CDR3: CASSSGQNALGVDF. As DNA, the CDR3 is TGTGCCAGCAGCTCTGGACAGAATGCCCTAGGCGTGGACTTC.

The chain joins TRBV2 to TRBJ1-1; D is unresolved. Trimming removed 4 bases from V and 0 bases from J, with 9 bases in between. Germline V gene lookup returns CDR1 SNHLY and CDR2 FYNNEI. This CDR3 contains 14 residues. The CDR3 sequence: CASSVQRMNTEAFF. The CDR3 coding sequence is TGTGCCAGCAGTGTCCAGAGGATGAACACTGAAGCTTTCTTT.

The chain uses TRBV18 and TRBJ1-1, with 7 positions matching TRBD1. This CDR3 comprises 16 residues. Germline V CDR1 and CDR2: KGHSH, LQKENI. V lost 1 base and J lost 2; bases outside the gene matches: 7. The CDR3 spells CASSPLDGTANTEAFF. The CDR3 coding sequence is TGTGCCAGCTCACCACTCGATGGGACAGCTAACACTGAAGCTTTCTTT.

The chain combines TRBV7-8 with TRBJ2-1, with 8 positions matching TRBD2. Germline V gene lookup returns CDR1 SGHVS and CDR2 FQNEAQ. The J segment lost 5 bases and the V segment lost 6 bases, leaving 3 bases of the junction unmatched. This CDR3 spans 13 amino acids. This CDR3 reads CASRALADNEQFF. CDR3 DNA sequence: TGTGCCAGCAGAGCACTAGCGGACAATGAGCAGTTCTTC.

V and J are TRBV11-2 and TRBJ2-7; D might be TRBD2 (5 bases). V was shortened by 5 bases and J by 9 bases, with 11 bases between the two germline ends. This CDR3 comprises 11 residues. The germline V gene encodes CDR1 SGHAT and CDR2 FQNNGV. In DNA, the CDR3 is TGTGCCAGCAGCGGCAGCGGCGTGCAGTACTTC. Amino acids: CASSGSGVQYF.

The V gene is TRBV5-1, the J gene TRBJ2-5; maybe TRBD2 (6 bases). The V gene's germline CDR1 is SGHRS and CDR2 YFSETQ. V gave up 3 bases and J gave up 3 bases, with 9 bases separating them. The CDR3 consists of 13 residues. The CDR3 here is CASSSSGEETQYF. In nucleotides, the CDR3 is TGCGCCAGCAGCTCCTCGGGGGAAGAGACCCAGTACTTC.

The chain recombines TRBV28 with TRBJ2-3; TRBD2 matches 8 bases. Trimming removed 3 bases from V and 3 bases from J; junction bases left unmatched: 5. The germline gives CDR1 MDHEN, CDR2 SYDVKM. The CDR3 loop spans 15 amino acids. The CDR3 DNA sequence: TGTGCCAGCAGTTTTATAGGCGGGGGGACAGATACGCAGTATTTT. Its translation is CASSFIGGGTDTQYF.

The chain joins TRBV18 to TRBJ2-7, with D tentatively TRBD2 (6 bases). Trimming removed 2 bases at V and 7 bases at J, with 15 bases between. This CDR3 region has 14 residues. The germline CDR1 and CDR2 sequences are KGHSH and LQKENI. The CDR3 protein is CASSPGGETREQYF. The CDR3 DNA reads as TGTGCCAGCTCACCAGGCGGGGAAACGCGAGAGCAGTACTTC. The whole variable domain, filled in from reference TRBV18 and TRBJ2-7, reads NAGVMQNPRHLVRRRGQEARLRCSPMKGHSHVYWYRQLPEEGLKFMVYLQKENIIDESGMPKERFSAEFPKEGPSILRIQQVVRGDSAAYFCASSPGGETREQYFGPGTRLTVT.

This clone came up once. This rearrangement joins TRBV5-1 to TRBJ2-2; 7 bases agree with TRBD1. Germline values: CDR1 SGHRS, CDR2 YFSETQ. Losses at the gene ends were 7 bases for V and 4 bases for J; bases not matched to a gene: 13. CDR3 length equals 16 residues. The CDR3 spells CASGAETGVSTGELFF. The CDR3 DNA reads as TGCGCCAGCGGCGCGGAAACAGGGGTCAGCACCGGGGAGCTGTTTTTT.

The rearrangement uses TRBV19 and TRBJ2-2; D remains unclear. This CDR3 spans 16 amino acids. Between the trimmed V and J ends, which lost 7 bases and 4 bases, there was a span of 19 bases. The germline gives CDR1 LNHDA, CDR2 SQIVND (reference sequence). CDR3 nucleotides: TGTGCCAGTATTCTCCGGCCCGGAGTATTCACCGGGGAGCTGTTTTTT. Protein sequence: CASILRPGVFTGELFF.

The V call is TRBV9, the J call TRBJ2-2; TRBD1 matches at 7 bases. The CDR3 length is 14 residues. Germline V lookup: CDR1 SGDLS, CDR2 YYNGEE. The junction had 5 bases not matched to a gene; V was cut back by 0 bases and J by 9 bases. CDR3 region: CASSVGQGERELFF. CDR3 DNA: TGTGCCAGCAGCGTAGGACAGGGCGAACGGGAGCTGTTTTTT. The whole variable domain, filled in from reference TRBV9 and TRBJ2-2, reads DSGVTQTPKHLITATGQRVTLRCSPRSGDLSVYWYQQSLDQGLQFLIQYYNGEERAKGNILERFSAQQFPDLHSELNLSSLELGDSALYFCASSVGQGERELFFGEGSRLTVL.

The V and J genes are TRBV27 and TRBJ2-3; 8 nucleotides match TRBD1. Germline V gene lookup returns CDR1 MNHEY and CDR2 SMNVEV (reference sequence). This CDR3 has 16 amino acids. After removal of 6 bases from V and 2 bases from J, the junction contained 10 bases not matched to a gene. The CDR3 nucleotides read TGTGCCAGCAGCCGAAGGGGCAGGGGGCTCACAGATACGCAGTATTTT. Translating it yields CASSRRGRGLTDTQYF.

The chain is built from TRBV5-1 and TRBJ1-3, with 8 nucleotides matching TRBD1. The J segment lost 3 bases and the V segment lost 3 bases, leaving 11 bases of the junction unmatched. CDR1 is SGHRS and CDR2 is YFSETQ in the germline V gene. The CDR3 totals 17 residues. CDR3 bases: TGCGCCAGCAGCTCCAACCCGGGACAGGCGGTTGGAAACACCATATATTTT. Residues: CASSSNPGQAVGNTIYF.

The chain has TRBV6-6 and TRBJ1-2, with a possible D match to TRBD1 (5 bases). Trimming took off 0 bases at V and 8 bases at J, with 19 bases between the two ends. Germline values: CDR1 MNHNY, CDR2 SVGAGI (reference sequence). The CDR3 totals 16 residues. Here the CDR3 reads CASSYSAIGVMGGYTF. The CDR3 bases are TGTGCCAGCAGTTACTCGGCGATAGGGGTAATGGGAGGCTACACCTTC.

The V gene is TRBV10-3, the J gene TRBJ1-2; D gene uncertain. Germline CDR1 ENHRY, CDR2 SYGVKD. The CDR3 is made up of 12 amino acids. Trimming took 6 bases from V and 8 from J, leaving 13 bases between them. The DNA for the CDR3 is TGTGCCATCAGCCTCGAGAAAGTGGGCTACACCTTC. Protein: CAISLEKVGYTF.

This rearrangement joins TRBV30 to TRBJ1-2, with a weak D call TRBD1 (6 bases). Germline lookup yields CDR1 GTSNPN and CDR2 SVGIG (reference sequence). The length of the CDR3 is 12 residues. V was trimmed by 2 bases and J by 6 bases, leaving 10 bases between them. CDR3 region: CAWSRTGHGYTF. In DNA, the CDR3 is TGTGCCTGGAGTCGAACAGGGCATGGCTACACCTTC.

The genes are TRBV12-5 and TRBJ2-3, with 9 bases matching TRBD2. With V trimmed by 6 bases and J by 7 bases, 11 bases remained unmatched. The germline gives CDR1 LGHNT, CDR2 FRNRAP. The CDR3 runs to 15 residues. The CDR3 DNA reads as TGTGCTAGTGGCTCGAGACTAGCGGTCCCGAATACGCAGTATTTT. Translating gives CASGSRLAVPNTQYF.

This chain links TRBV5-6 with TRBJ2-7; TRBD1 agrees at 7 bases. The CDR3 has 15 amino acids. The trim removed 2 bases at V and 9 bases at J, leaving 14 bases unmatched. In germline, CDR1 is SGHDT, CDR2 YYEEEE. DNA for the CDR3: TGTGCCAGCAGCTTTCTGGGACAGCCTTCTTTGGGGCAGTACTTC. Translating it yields CASSFLGQPSLGQYF.

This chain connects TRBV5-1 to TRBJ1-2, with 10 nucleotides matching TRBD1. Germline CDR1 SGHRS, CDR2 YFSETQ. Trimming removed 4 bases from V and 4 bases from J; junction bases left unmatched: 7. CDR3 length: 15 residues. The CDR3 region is CASSIGQGDGYGYTF. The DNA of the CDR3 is TGCGCCAGCAGCATCGGACAGGGGGACGGCTATGGCTACACCTTC.